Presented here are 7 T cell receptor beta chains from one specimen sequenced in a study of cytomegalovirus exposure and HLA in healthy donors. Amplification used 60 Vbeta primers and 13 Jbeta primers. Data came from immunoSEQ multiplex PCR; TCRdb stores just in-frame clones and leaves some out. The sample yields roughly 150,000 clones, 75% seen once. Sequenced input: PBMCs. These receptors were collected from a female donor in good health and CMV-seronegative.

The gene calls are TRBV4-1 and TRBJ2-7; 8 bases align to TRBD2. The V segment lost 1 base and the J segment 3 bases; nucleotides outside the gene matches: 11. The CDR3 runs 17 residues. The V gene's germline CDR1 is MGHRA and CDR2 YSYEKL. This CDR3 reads CASSQASTSGAFYEQYF. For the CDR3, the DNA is TGCGCCAGCAGCCAAGCGTCCACTAGCGGAGCTTTCTACGAGCAGTACTTC.

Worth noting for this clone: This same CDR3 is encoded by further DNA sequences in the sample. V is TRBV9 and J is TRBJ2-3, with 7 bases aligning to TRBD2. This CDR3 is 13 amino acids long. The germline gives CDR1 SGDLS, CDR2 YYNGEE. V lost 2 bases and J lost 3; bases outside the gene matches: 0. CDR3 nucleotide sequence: TGTGCCAGCAGCGTCGGGGGGACAGATACGCAGTATTTT. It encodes CASSVGGTDTQYF.

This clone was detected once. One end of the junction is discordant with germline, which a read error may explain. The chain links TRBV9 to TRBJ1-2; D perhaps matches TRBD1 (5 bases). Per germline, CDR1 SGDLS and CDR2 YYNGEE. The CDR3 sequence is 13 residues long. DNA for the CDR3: TGTGCCGGCAGCGAGGGGATTAACTATGGCTACACCTTC. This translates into CAGSEGINYGYTF.

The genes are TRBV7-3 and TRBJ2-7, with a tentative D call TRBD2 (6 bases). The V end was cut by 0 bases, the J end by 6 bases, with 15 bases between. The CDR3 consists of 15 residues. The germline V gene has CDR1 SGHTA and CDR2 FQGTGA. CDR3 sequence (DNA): TGTGCCAGCAGCTTAACTGGCGGGACCTTCGGCGAGCAGTACTTC. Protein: CASSLTGGTFGEQYF.

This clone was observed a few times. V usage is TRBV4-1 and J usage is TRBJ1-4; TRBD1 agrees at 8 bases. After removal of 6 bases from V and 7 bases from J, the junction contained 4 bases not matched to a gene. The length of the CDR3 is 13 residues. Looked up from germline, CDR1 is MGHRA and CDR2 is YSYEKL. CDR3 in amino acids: CASSQGQAEKLFF. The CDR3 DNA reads TGCGCCAGCAGTCAGGGACAGGCTGAAAAACTGTTTTTT.

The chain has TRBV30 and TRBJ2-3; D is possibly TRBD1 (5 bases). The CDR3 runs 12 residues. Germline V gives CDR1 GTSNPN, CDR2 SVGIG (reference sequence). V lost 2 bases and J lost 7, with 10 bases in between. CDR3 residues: CAWSLTDYTQYF. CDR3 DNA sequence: TGTGCCTGGAGTTTGACAGACTATACGCAGTATTTT. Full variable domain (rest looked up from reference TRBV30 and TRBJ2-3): SQTIHQWPATLVQPVGSPLSLECTVEGTSNPNLYWYRQAAGRGLQLLFYSVGIGQISSEVPQNLSASRPQDRQFILSSKKLLLSDSGFYLCAWSLTDYTQYFGPGTRLTVL.

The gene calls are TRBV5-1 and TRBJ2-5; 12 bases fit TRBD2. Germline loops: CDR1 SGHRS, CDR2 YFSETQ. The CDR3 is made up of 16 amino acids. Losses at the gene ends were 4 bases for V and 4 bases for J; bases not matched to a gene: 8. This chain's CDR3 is CASSAAASGGAETQYF. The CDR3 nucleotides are TGCGCCAGCAGCGCGGCGGCTAGCGGGGGGGCAGAGACCCAGTACTTC. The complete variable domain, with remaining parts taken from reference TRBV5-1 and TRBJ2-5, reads KAGVTQTPRYLIKTRGQQVTLSCSPISGHRSVSWYQQTPGQGLQFLFEYFSETQRNKGNFPGRFSGRQFSNSRSEMNVSTLELGDSALYLCASSAAASGGAETQYFGPGTRLLVL.